The 23 T cell receptor beta chains in this list originate from one sample, sequenced in a study of shared clonotypes between healthy human individuals. This table comes from immunoSEQ multiplex PCR, and its TCRdb copy is limited to in-frame clones, with some not included. This sample has approximately 480,000 clones, with about 79% found just once. The sequenced material came from PBMCs. These receptors all come from a woman aged 40 to 55 in good health. Some clones in this sample may be carry-over from other donors' samples.

The chain couples TRBV19 to TRBJ2-1, with D perhaps TRBD1 (5 bases). The length of the CDR3 is 11 residues. V lost 10 bases and J lost 15, with 19 bases in between. CDR1 and CDR2 (germline): LNHDA, SQIVND (reference sequence). The CDR3 here is CAMGPNQSAFF. CDR3 DNA: TGTGCCATGGGGCCAAATCAAAGTGCGTTCTTC.

The chain has TRBV6-5 and TRBJ1-2, with TRBD1 matching over 8 bases. The V gene end was trimmed by 5 bases and the J gene end by 1 base; junction bases not matched to a gene: 6. Per the germline V gene, CDR1 is MNHEY and CDR2 is SVGAGI. The CDR3 consists of 15 residues. CDR3 nucleotides: TGTGCCAGCAGTACGACAGGGGACCTTAACTATGGCTACACCTTC. It encodes CASSTTGDLNYGYTF.

The chain uses TRBV6-6 and TRBJ2-5; D is unresolved. This CDR3 is built from 12 residues. Germline-derived CDR1 and CDR2 are MNHNY and SVGAGI (reference sequence). Trimming took off 6 bases at V and 5 bases at J, with 10 bases between the two ends. The CDR3 sequence: CASSPGGETQYF. CDR3 in DNA: TGTGCCAGCAGCCCCGGTGGCGAGACCCAGTACTTC.

V and J are TRBV28 and TRBJ1-2; D remains unclear. CDR1 MDHEN and CDR2 SYDVKM come from the germline V gene. The CDR3 is 16 amino acids. Trimming stripped 6 bases from V and 4 bases from J, with 21 bases between. CDR3 in DNA: TGTGCCAGCAGACGAGACACGGATGAATGGGGCTATGGCTACACCTTC. Encoded protein: CASRRDTDEWGYGYTF.

On this clone: The same CDR3 is also encoded by other DNA sequences in this sample. The chain recombines TRBV30 with TRBJ1-6; D is unclear. V lost 1 base and J 2 bases, leaving 9 bases between the germline ends. There are 15 residues in the CDR3. Germline assignment: CDR1 GTSNPN and CDR2 SVGIG (reference sequence). Here the CDR3 reads CAWSGRVAYNSPLHF. CDR3 DNA: TGTGCCTGGAGTGGTAGGGTCGCCTATAATTCACCCCTCCACTTT.

The chain uses TRBV28 and TRBJ1-1; no clear D. The CDR3 length is 15 residues. Germline values: CDR1 MDHEN, CDR2 SYDVKM. Trimming shortened V by 4 bases and J by 5 bases, and 17 bases separated the two germline ends. The CDR3 nucleotides read TGTGCCAGCAGTTCCCCCTCGGAGCCTCAGACTGAAGCTTTCTTT. Protein sequence: CASSSPSEPQTEAFF.

This chain's CDR3 is CASSSGRNTGELFF. The CDR3 nucleotides read TGTGCCAGCAGCTCAGGACGGAACACCGGGGAGCTGTTTTTT. This chain joins TRBV5-8 and TRBJ2-2, with D hard to call. V was shortened by 3 bases and J by 1 base, with 7 bases between the two germline ends. CDR1 and CDR2 (germline): SGHTS, YDEGEE. This CDR3 has 14 amino acids.

This sequence joins TRBV28 and TRBJ1-5; D is unclear. CDR1 MDHEN and CDR2 SYDVKM come from the germline V gene. CDR3 length: 14 residues. Trimming stripped 1 base from V and 3 bases from J, with 7 bases between. The CDR3 spells CASSLSMINQPQHF. The CDR3 nucleotides read TGTGCCAGCAGTTTATCCATGATCAATCAGCCCCAGCATTTT.

The rearrangement uses TRBV10-2 and TRBJ2-1, with a tentative D call TRBD2 (6 bases). The length of the CDR3 is 15 residues. Germline V gene data show CDR1 as WSHSY and CDR2 as SAAADI. Trimming cost V 4 bases and J 2 bases, with 12 bases left between them. CDR3 protein: CASSGLVDTYNEQFF. Written as DNA, the CDR3 is TGCGCCAGCAGTGGACTAGTTGACACCTACAATGAGCAGTTCTTC.

The CDR3 bases are TGTGCCAGTAGTATCCGGGACAGCGTGGGGGAGCAGTACTTC. Amino acid sequence: CASSIRDSVGEQYF. The J gene is TRBJ2-5, the V gene TRBV19; 7 bases align to TRBD1. This CDR3 comprises 14 residues. Losses at the gene ends were 3 bases for V and 11 bases for J; bases not matched to a gene: 12. Germline lookup yields CDR1 LNHDA and CDR2 SQIVND (reference sequence).

V gene TRBV5-4 combines with J gene TRBJ2-1; 10 bases match TRBD1. Germline values: CDR1 SGHNT, CDR2 YYREEE (reference sequence). Trimming cost V 7 bases and J 3 bases; bases outside gene matches: 7. The CDR3 totals 15 residues. CDR3 amino acids: CASGVTGGFYNEQFF. CDR3 coding DNA: TGTGCCAGCGGCGTGACAGGGGGCTTCTACAATGAGCAGTTCTTC.

The chain carries TRBV30 and TRBJ1-2; D gene unclear. V lost 5 bases, J lost 2 bases, and 9 bases lay in between. The V gene's germline CDR1 is GTSNPN and CDR2 SVGIG (reference sequence). CDR3 length: 12 residues. In nucleotides, the CDR3 is TGTGCCTGGGCAGGCGGGAACTATGGCTACACCTTC. Its protein product is CAWAGGNYGYTF. Based on the CDR3 plus reference TRBV30 and TRBJ1-2, the full variable domain is SQTIHQWPATLVQPVGSPLSLECTVEGTSNPNLYWYRQAAGRGLQLLFYSVGIGQISSEVPQNLSASRPQDRQFILSSKKLLLSDSGFYLCAWAGGNYGYTFGSGTRLTVV.

The CDR3 nucleotides read TGTGCCAGCAGCTTGGAGGCCGGGGTCACCCCCTCTGGGGCCAACGTCCTGACTTTC. This gives the protein CASSLEAGVTPSGANVLTF. This chain uses TRBV5-5 with TRBJ2-6; D may be TRBD2 (5 bases). Trimming stripped 0 bases from V and 0 bases from J, with 16 bases between. Per germline, CDR1 SGHKS and CDR2 YYEKEE (reference sequence). The CDR3 length is 19 residues.

On this clone itself: This may be a read error, as it is one base from a much larger clone. Distinct nucleotide sequences in the sample also encode this CDR3. The V and J genes are TRBV6-5 and TRBJ2-7; D is ambiguous. The V gene lost 9 bases and the J gene lost 2 bases, with 11 bases spanning the gap. Germline V gene data show CDR1 as MNHEY and CDR2 as SVGAGI. The CDR3 runs to 12 residues. CDR3 amino acids: CASSHSPYEQYF. CDR3 DNA: TGTGCCAGTAGCCACAGCCCCTACGAGCAGTACTTC.

V usage is TRBV10-3 and J usage is TRBJ1-1, with a tentative D call TRBD1 (6 bases). Germline CDR1 reads ENHRY; CDR2 reads SYGVKD. The CDR3 consists of 11 residues. The CDR3, as DNA: TGTGCATCGGGGGGCTGGCCTGAAGCTTTCTTT. This gives the protein CASGGWPEAFF.

This clone was counted a few times. The V and J genes are TRBV7-6 and TRBJ2-5, with 11 bases identical to TRBD2. The junction had 3 bases not matched to a gene; V was cut back by 1 base and J by 5 bases. Germline CDR1 reads SGHVS; CDR2 reads FNYEAQ. CDR3 length equals 15 residues. CDR3 region: CASSLEPSGRETQYF. The CDR3 DNA reads TGTGCCAGCAGCTTAGAACCTAGCGGGAGGGAGACCCAGTACTTC.

The rearrangement links TRBV7-3 to TRBJ2-3; 7 positions agree with TRBD2. The ends lost 2 bases at V and 4 bases at J; junction bases unmatched: 6. The CDR3 totals 15 residues. The germline gives CDR1 SGHTA, CDR2 FQGTGA. The CDR3 region has the DNA TGTGCCAGCAGCTTAGTGGGAGGGCCTTCAGATACGCAGTATTTT. Translated, it gives CASSLVGGPSDTQYF.

V gene TRBV19 combines with J gene TRBJ2-1; TRBD2 agrees at 12 bases. This CDR3 comprises 17 residues. J lost 7 bases, V lost 4 bases, and 11 bases had no gene match. From germline, CDR1 is LNHDA and CDR2 SQIVND (reference sequence). This CDR3 reads CASSTRLAGDMVNEQFF. For the CDR3, the DNA is TGTGCCAGTAGTACCCGACTAGCGGGAGATATGGTGAATGAGCAGTTCTTC.

V gene TRBV5-5 combines with J gene TRBJ2-7; 9 bases map to TRBD1. CDR1 is SGHKS and CDR2 is YYEKEE in the germline V gene (reference sequence). V shed 0 bases, J shed 7 bases, and the junction held 11 bases outside the gene matches. This CDR3 region has 16 residues. This CDR3 is CASSLALGQGTGEQYF. In DNA, the CDR3 is TGTGCCAGCAGCTTGGCCCTAGGACAGGGGACAGGGGAGCAGTACTTC.

The gene calls are TRBV5-1 and TRBJ2-6; D possibly corresponds to TRBD2 (6 bases). Trimming removed 4 bases from V and 0 bases from J, with 11 bases in between. CDR1 is SGHRS, CDR2 YFSETQ, per germline. The CDR3 is made up of 16 amino acids. The CDR3 DNA follows: TGCGCCAGCAGCAAAGGACTAAGCTCTGGGGCCAACGTCCTGACTTTC. Its protein is CASSKGLSSGANVLTF.

This chain links TRBV5-6 with TRBJ2-3; 13 bases line up with TRBD2. The CDR3 sequence is 17 residues long. After removal of 4 bases from V and 5 bases from J, the junction contained 10 bases not matched to a gene. Germline assignment: CDR1 SGHDT and CDR2 YYEEEE. CDR3 residues: CASSKTSGRHLGDTQYF. Here the CDR3 DNA reads TGTGCCAGCAGCAAGACTAGCGGGAGGCACCTGGGAGATACGCAGTATTTT.

This CDR3 reads CASNGGSSVDTQYF. CDR3 in DNA: TGTGCCAGCAATGGCGGGAGTTCTGTAGATACGCAGTATTTT. V gene TRBV28 combines with J gene TRBJ2-3, with TRBD2 identical over 7 bases. V gave up 7 bases and J gave up 5 bases; unmatched junction bases: 9. Per the germline V gene, CDR1 is MDHEN and CDR2 is SYDVKM. The CDR3 spans 14 residues.

The V and J genes are TRBV9 and TRBJ1-1; D unresolved. Germline CDR1 SGDLS, CDR2 YYNGEE. This CDR3 contains 13 residues. V lost 3 bases to trimming and J lost 2 bases, with 8 bases between them. The CDR3 DNA reads as TGTGCCAGCAGCGCCCTAACAAACACTGAAGCTTTCTTT. Translation: CASSALTNTEAFF.